This entry concerns a single T cell receptor beta chain. The data originate from a study of control samples from healthy donors and cancer patients. V was trimmed by 0 bases and J by 7 bases, leaving 13 bases between them. Germline loops: CDR1 SGHRS, CDR2 YFSETQ. This CDR3 comprises 14 residues. TCRdb's table, derived via immunoSEQ multiplex PCR, lists solely in-frame clones and lacks some. The table lists fewer than 90,000 clones, roughly 84% of them singletons, with 25% to 35% in the top ten. The clonotype originates from a man aged 50-60 years in good health. The chain recombines TRBV5-1 with TRBJ1-1, with TRBD1 as a possible D gene (5 bases). Source material: blood. CDR3 sequence (DNA): TGCGCCAGCAGCTTGGGCCGGGACCTTAGTGAAGCTTTCTTT. Residues: CASSLGRDLSEAFF. The full variable domain, in which reference TRBV5-1 and TRBJ1-1 provide the parts outside the CDR3, is KAGVTQTPRYLIKTRGQQVTLSCSPISGHRSVSWYQQTPGQGLQFLFEYFSETQRNKGNFPGRFSGRQFSNSRSEMNVSTLELGDSALYLCASSLGRDLSEAFFGQGTRLTVV.